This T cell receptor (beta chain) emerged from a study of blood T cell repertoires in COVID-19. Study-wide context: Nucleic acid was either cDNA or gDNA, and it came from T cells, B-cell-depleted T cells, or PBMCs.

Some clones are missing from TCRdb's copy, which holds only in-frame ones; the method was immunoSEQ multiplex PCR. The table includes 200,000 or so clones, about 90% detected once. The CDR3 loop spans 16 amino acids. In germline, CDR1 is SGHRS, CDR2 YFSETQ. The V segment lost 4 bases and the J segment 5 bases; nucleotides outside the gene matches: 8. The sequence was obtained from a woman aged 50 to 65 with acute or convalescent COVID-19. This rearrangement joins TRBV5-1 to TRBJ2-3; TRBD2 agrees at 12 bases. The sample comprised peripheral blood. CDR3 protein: CASSVQLAGGVDTQYF. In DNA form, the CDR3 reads TGCGCCAGCAGCGTACAACTAGCGGGAGGAGTAGATACGCAGTATTTT.